This TCR beta chain is drawn from a study of T cells after yellow fever vaccination. Many counts were recorded for this clonotype. TCRdb re-analysed the 5' RACE reads in MiXCR, keeping a single row per CDR3 protein. The sample holds 250,000 or so distinct CDR3 sequences; over 3% are singletons and the top ten take about 19%. Trimming left V 4 bases short and J 2 bases short, with 12 bases between. The CDR3 is made up of 15 amino acids. Germline V CDR1 and CDR2: MNHEY, SMNVEV (reference sequence). Source: PBMCs, taken 15 days after the yellow fever booster vaccination. The source is a man between 18 and 35 years old who received the YFV17D yellow fever vaccine. V usage is TRBV27 and J usage is TRBJ1-5; no definite D call. The CDR3 DNA reads TGTGCCAGCAGTTCGACGGCCTGGGGCAATCAGCCCCAGCATTTT. Protein sequence: CASSSTAWGNQPQHF.